The clone carrying this T cell receptor beta chain has only one observation. What it binds is unknown. This entry is derived from a study of vaccination effects on CD4 cells after COVID-19. Overall study context: Two doses of either BNT162b2 or mRNA-1273 were given to each participant.

An approximately 10-day culture period preceded the isolation of CD4+ T cells. No vaccinee had earlier SARS-CoV-2 infection, and nucleocapsid antibodies were negative. Half of the medium was exchanged for IL-2 medium on both days 3 and 7. Here immunoSEQ multiplex PCR was the method, and the copy in TCRdb shows in-frame clones only, minus some. The data show over 45,000 clones, with 65% to 80% seen just once and 4.5% to 6% held by the top ten. The receptor was derived from a human donor who received a COVID-19 vaccine. The starting material was CD4+ T cells from PBMCs cultured without peptide, obtained before COVID-19 vaccination.

This chain's CDR3 is CASSEGATLQETQYF. The CDR3 DNA reads as TGTGCCAGCAGTGAAGGGGCTACGCTGCAAGAGACCCAGTACTTC. The chain couples TRBV2 to TRBJ2-5; D uncertain. V was pared by 1 base and J by 2 bases, with 11 bases between. The germline gives CDR1 SNHLY, CDR2 FYNNEI. The CDR3 loop spans 15 amino acids.